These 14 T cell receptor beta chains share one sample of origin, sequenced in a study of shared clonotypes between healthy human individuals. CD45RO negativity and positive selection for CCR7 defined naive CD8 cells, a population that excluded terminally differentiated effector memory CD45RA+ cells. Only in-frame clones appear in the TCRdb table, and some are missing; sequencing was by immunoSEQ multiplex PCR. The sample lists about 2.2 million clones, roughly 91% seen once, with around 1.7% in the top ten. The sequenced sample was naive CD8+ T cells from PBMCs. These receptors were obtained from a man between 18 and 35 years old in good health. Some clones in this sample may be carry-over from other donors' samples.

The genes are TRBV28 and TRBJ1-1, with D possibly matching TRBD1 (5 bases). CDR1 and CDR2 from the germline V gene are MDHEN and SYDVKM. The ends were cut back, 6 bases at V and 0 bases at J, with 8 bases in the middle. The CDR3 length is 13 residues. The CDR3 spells CASRPTVNTEAFF. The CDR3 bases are TGTGCCAGCAGGCCGACAGTGAACACTGAAGCTTTCTTT.

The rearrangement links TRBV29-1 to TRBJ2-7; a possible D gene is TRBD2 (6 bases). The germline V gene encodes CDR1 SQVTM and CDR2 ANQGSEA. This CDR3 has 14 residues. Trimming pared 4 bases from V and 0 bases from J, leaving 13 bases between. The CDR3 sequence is CSVGAPGLSYEQYF. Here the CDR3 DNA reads TGCAGCGTTGGGGCCCCGGGACTCTCCTACGAGCAGTACTTC.

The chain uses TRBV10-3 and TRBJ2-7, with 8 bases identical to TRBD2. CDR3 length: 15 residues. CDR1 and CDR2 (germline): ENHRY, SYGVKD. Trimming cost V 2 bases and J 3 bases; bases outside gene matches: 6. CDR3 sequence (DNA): TGTGCCATCAGTGAGCCGGGGGGGTTTGGCTACGAGCAGTACTTC. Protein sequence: CAISEPGGFGYEQYF.

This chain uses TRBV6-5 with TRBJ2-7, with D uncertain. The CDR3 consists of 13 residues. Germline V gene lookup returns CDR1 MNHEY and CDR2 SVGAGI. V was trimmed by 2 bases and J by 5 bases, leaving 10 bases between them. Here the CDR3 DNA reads TGTGCCAGCAGTTACAGTAGATCCCACGAGCAGTACTTC. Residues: CASSYSRSHEQYF.

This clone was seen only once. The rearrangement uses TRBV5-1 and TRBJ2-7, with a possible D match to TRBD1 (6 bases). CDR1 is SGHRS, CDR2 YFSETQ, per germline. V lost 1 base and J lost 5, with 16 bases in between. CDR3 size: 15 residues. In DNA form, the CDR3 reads TGCGCCAGCAGCTTGTGGGGGCCCCAGGGCAACGAGCAGTACTTC. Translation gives CASSLWGPQGNEQYF.

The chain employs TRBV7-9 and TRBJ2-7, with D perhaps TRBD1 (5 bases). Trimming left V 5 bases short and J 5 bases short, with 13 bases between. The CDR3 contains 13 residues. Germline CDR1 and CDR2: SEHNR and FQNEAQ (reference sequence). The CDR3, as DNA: TGTGCCAGCAGCCCGGGTAGGGGAAACGAGCAGTACTTC. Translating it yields CASSPGRGNEQYF.

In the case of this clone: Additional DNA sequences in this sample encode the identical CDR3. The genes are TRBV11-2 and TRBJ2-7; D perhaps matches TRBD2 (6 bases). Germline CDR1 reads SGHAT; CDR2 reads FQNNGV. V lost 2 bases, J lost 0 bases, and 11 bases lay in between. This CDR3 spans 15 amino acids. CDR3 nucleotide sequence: TGTGCCAGCAGCTTATCGCGGGATAGCTCCTACGAGCAGTACTTC. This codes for CASSLSRDSSYEQYF.

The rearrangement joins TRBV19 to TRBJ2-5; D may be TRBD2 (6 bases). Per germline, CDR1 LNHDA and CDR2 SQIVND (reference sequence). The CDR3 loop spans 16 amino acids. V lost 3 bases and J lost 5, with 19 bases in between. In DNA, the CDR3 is TGTGCCAGTAGTATCGGAGTAGGGGACTGGGGGGAGACCCAGTACTTC. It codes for CASSIGVGDWGETQYF.

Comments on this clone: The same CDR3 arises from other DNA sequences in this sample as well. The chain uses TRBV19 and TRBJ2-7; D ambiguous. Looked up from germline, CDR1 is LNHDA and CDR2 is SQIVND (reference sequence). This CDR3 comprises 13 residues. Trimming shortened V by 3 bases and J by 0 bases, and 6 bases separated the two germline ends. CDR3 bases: TGTGCCAGTAGTATGGTCAGCTCCTACGAGCAGTACTTC. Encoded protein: CASSMVSSYEQYF. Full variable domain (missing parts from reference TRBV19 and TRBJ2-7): DGGITQSPKYLFRKEGQNVTLSCEQNLNHDAMYWYRQDPGQGLRLIYYSQIVNDFQKGDIAEGYSVSREKKESFPLTVTSAQKNPTAFYLCASSMVSSYEQYFGPGTRLTVT.

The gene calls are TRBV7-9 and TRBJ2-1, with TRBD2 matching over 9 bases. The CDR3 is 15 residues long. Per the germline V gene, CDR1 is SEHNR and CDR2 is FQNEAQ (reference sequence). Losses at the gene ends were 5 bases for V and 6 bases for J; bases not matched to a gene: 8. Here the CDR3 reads CASSPGAGGPNEQFF. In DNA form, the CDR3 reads TGTGCCAGCAGCCCAGGGGCGGGAGGGCCCAATGAGCAGTTCTTC.

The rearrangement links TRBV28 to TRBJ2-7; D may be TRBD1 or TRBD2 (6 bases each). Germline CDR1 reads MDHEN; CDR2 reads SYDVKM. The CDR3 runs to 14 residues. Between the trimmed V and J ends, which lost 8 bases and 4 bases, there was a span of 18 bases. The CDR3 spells CASRQGRRSYEQYF. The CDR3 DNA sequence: TGTGCCAGCCGTCAGGGGAGGAGGTCTTACGAGCAGTACTTC.

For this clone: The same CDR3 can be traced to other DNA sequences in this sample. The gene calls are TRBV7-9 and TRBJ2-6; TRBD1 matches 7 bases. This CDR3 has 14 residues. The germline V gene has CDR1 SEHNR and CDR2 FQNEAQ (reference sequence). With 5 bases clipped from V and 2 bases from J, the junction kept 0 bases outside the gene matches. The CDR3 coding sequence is TGTGCCAGCAGCCAGGGGGCTGGGGCCAACGTCCTGACTTTC. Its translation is CASSQGAGANVLTF.

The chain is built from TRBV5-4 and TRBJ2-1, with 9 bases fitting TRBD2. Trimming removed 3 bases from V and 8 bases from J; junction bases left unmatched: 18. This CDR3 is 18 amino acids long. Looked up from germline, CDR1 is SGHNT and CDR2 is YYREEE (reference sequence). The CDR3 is CASSWGASGNWAWDEQFF. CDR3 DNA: TGTGCCAGCAGCTGGGGGGCTAGCGGGAATTGGGCCTGGGATGAGCAGTTCTTC.

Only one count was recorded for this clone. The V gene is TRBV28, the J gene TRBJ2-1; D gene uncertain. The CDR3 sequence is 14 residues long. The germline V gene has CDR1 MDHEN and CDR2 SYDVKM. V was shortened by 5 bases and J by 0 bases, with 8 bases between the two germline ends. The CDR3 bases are TGTGCCAGCAGTCTGGGCTACTCCTACAATGAGCAGTTCTTC. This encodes CASSLGYSYNEQFF. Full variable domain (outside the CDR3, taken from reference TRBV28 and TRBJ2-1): DVKVTQSSRYLVKRTGEKVFLECVQDMDHENMFWYRQDPGLGLRLIYFSYDVKMKEKGDIPEGYSVSREKKERFSLILESASTNQTSMYLCASSLGYSYNEQFFGPGTRLTVL.